These 18 T cell receptor beta chains share one sample of origin, sequenced in a study of early T cells in non-severe SARS-CoV-2 infection. TCRdb passed the 5' RACE reads through MiXCR, listing each CDR3 protein once. The sample contains about 72,000 distinct CDR3 sequences, around 9.1% of which appear only once. The sequencing used whole blood, collected at baseline. These receptors were collected from an adult who was a healthcare worker with PCR-confirmed SARS-CoV-2 infection or an uninfected control (not recorded which).

Many counts were recorded for this clonotype. The chain uses TRBV28 and TRBJ1-2; no reliable D call. Trimming stripped 6 bases from V and 3 bases from J, with 11 bases between. Germline values: CDR1 MDHEN, CDR2 SYDVKM. The CDR3 runs 13 residues. CDR3 loop: CASRLDADYGYTF. CDR3 DNA: TGTGCCAGCAGGCTCGACGCGGACTATGGCTACACCTTC.

This clonotype has ten or more counts. The V and J genes are TRBV9 and TRBJ2-5, with a weak D call TRBD2 (5 bases). This CDR3 is built from 16 residues. Trimming stripped 0 bases from V and 5 bases from J, with 17 bases between. Germline V gene data show CDR1 as SGDLS and CDR2 as YYNGEE. The CDR3 coding sequence is TGTGCCAGCAGCGTAGGTGATCCGGGTTCGGGGGAGACCCAGTACTTC. Translating gives CASSVGDPGSGETQYF.

This clonotype was found many times. The gene calls are TRBV30 and TRBJ2-1; D assignment may be TRBD1 or TRBD2 (5 bases each). V was pared by 3 bases and J by 2 bases, with 14 bases between. Germline CDR1 GTSNPN, CDR2 SVGIG (reference sequence). The CDR3 contains 15 residues. The CDR3 coding sequence is TGTGCCTGGAGACCAGGCAGGGACCCCTACAATGAGCAGTTCTTC. Translated: CAWRPGRDPYNEQFF.

This clonotype was counted ten times or more. The chain employs TRBV20-1 and TRBJ1-5; 8 nucleotides line up with TRBD1. V was pared by 5 bases and J by 10 bases, with 7 bases of the junction left unmatched. This CDR3 has 12 amino acids. Germline-derived CDR1 and CDR2 are DFQATT and SNEGSKA (reference sequence). In DNA form, the CDR3 reads TGCAGTGCTCAGGACAGGGCTTCACCCCAGCATTTT. It translates to CSAQDRASPQHF.

This clonotype was seen repeatedly, ten times or more. This rearrangement joins TRBV20-1 to TRBJ2-1; 7 nucleotides match TRBD2. Germline V lookup: CDR1 DFQATT, CDR2 SNEGSKA (reference sequence). Trimming took 6 bases from V and 0 from J; bases not matched to a gene: 8. CDR3 length equals 15 residues. CDR3 DNA: TGCAGTGCGCACGGACTAGAGAGCTCCTACAATGAGCAGTTCTTC. Its translation: CSAHGLESSYNEQFF.

The chain employs TRBV4-1 and TRBJ2-7; no clear D. V was trimmed by 1 base and J by 3 bases, leaving 19 bases between them. The CDR3 contains 17 residues. The germline CDR1 and CDR2 sequences are MGHRA and YSYEKL. The CDR3 sequence is CASSQARGPSTVYEQYF. For the CDR3, the DNA is TGCGCCAGCAGCCAAGCCAGAGGACCGAGTACGGTCTACGAGCAGTACTTC.

This clonotype occurred many times. The chain combines TRBV11-3 with TRBJ2-5; possibly TRBD1 or TRBD2 for D (5 bases each). The germline V and J ends were trimmed by 0 bases and 3 bases, with 20 bases remaining between them. The CDR3 has 18 amino acids. Germline-derived CDR1 and CDR2 are SGHNT and YENEEA. CDR3 sequence: CASSLDRTDSRGKETQYF. CDR3 DNA: TGTGCCAGCAGCTTAGATCGGACTGACAGCCGCGGCAAAGAGACCCAGTACTTC.

This clonotype was observed a handful of times. The chain couples TRBV6-6 to TRBJ1-1; D is ambiguous. The germline gives CDR1 MNHNY, CDR2 SVGAGI (reference sequence). V was clipped by 7 bases and J by 14 bases, with 20 bases between them. This CDR3 has 12 residues. The CDR3 DNA reads as TGTGCCAGCACCGGACTCGAGGAATCGAGGTTCTTT. Protein product: CASTGLEESRFF.

This clonotype was observed a few times. The chain uses TRBV10-1 and TRBJ2-3, with D perhaps matching TRBD2 (5 bases). Germline V gives CDR1 WNHNN, CDR2 SYGVQD (reference sequence). This CDR3 has 18 amino acids. V was pared by 5 bases and J by 2 bases, with 23 bases between. The CDR3 region has the DNA TGCGCCAGCAGTCCCGTCCACCGTTGGGAGTTAGCCACAGATACGCAGTATTTT. Its protein product is CASSPVHRWELATDTQYF.

V is TRBV6-5 and J is TRBJ1-1; D is possibly TRBD1 (6 bases). The germline CDR1 and CDR2 sequences are MNHEY and SVGAGI. The germline V and J ends were trimmed by 8 bases and 0 bases, with 10 bases remaining between them. The CDR3 contains 13 residues. CDR3 in amino acids: CASRTVLNTEAFF. Written as DNA, the CDR3 is TGTGCCAGCCGGACAGTCTTGAACACTGAAGCTTTCTTT.

In its sample, this clonotype was seen many times. The J gene is TRBJ2-1, the V gene TRBV20-1, with a weak D call TRBD2 (5 bases). V gave up 5 bases and J gave up 5 bases, with 10 bases separating them. CDR3 length: 12 residues. CDR1 and CDR2 from the germline V gene are DFQATT and SNEGSKA (reference sequence). CDR3 loop: CSAERANNEQFF. In DNA, the CDR3 is TGCAGTGCTGAGAGGGCGAACAATGAGCAGTTCTTC.

The sample holds a few counts of this clonotype. The chain uses TRBV6-2 or TRBV6-3 and TRBJ2-7; TRBD2 matches 12 bases. CDR1 is MNHEY, CDR2 SVGEGT, per germline. This CDR3 has 15 residues. J gave up 6 bases and V 4 bases, and 7 bases lay outside the gene matches. The CDR3 protein is CASSWTSGMVREQYF. The DNA of the CDR3 is TGTGCCAGCAGTTGGACTAGCGGGATGGTACGCGAGCAGTACTTC.

The chain recombines TRBV29-1 with TRBJ2-6, with 9 bases fitting TRBD1. The germline gives CDR1 SQVTM, CDR2 ANQGSEA. V gave up 0 bases and J gave up 0 bases; unmatched junction bases: 9. The CDR3 totals 19 residues. The CDR3 reads CSVEDIPDRGRSGANVLTF. CDR3 DNA: TGCAGCGTTGAAGATATCCCGGACAGGGGCCGCTCTGGGGCCAACGTCCTGACTTTC.

This clonotype showed up just a few times. V usage is TRBV7-2 and J usage is TRBJ1-4, with 7 positions matching TRBD1. J was trimmed by 5 bases and V by 5 bases; bases with no gene match: 11. The germline V gene has CDR1 SGHTA and CDR2 FQGNSA. The CDR3 consists of 16 residues. The DNA of the CDR3 is TGTGCCAGCAGCCTGAGACCGGGACAGCCAAATGAAAAACTGTTTTTT. Protein product: CASSLRPGQPNEKLFF.

Many counts were recorded for this clonotype. This chain joins TRBV5-1 and TRBJ2-1; TRBD1 aligns across 8 bases. Germline values: CDR1 SGHRS, CDR2 YFSETQ. The CDR3 runs 14 residues. V trimming: 3 bases; J trimming: 16 bases; junction bases outside the gene matches: 15. The CDR3 DNA reads TGCGCCAGCAGCTCCGGACCGCAGGGGGCTTACCATTTCTTC. It specifies CASSSGPQGAYHFF.

The gene calls are TRBV30 and TRBJ1-6; D is perhaps TRBD1 (6 bases). The germline V gene encodes CDR1 GTSNPN and CDR2 SVGIG (reference sequence). CDR3 length equals 19 residues. V was trimmed by 0 bases and J by 0 bases, leaving 18 bases between them. The CDR3 is CAWSVGRGELGSYNSPLHF. In DNA form, the CDR3 reads TGTGCCTGGAGTGTAGGCAGGGGTGAGCTGGGCTCCTATAATTCACCCCTCCACTTT.

In its sample, this clonotype was seen a few times. This chain joins TRBV5-1 and TRBJ1-1; 7 nucleotides agree with TRBD1. CDR1 SGHRS and CDR2 YFSETQ come from the germline V gene. The CDR3 loop spans 14 amino acids. Unmatched junction bases numbered 8, after V lost 3 bases and J lost 6 bases. DNA for the CDR3: TGCGCCAGCAGCTCGGCTGACAGGGTCGCTGAAGCTTTCTTT. This encodes CASSSADRVAEAFF.

The V call is TRBV4-1, the J call TRBJ1-1; D not resolved. The V gene lost 1 base and the J gene lost 5 bases, with 14 bases spanning the gap. The germline CDR1 and CDR2 sequences are MGHRA and YSYEKL. The CDR3 is 15 residues long. CDR3: CASSQGSTQRTEAFF. Here the CDR3 DNA reads TGCGCCAGCAGCCAAGGGTCCACCCAAAGGACTGAAGCTTTCTTT.